The present TCR beta chain was sequenced within a study of blood T cell repertoires in COVID-19. Whole-study context: T cells, B-cell-depleted T cells, or PBMCs provided the cDNA or gDNA that served as material.

In germline, CDR1 is SGDLS, CDR2 YYNGEE. V lost 3 bases and J 4 bases, leaving 22 bases between the germline ends. The CDR3 has 17 residues. Source study methods: Estimated nucleated cell counts came from reference gene primer amplification. Measured with immunoSEQ multiplex PCR; TCRdb has only the in-frame clones, and not every one. V, J and clone size were drawn from that table, and D and trimming were deduced from the DNA. The sample includes fewer than 350,000 clones, around 88% of them seen just once. The sequenced sample consisted of peripheral blood. The TCR originated in a man aged 35 to 55 with acute or convalescent COVID-19. The chain joins TRBV9 to TRBJ2-5; D may be TRBD1 (6 bases). In DNA, the CDR3 is TGTGCCAGCAGCGGCTCACTATTTACAGGGTTCGGAGAGACCCAGTACTTC. It is translated as CASSGSLFTGFGETQYF.